This is a list of T cell receptor beta chains from one sample in a study of T cell responses to AZD1222 COVID-19 vaccine. Profiling relied on immunoSEQ multiplex PCR, and the TCRdb table lists in-frame clones only, not all of them. The sample holds some 94,000 clones, roughly nine tenths seen once. This specimen was peripheral blood, taken 28 days after the second AZD1222 dose. The receptors stem from an adult who received the AZD1222 COVID-19 vaccine. The CDR3 runs from the conserved cysteine through the conserved F or W. The D gene is left open where the match is weak. Expanded clones get a size class; other rows say once, few or many, or leave the size out.

abundance	v_gene	j_gene	d_gene	CDR3aa	CDR3nt
-	TRBV27	TRBJ2-4	-	CASSLVGAKNIQYF	TGTGCCAGCAGTTTAGTAGGGGCCAAAAACATTCAGTACTTC
-	TRBV28	TRBJ2-7	-	CASQTGSYEQYF	TGTGCCAGCCAGACAGGCTCCTACGAGCAGTACTTC
-	TRBV11-2	TRBJ2-7	-	CASSLGTVNSYEQYF	TGTGCCAGCAGCTTAGGGACCGTCAACTCCTACGAGCAGTACTTC
-	TRBV19	TRBJ1-3	-	CASSMFGILGNTIYF	TGTGCCAGTAGTATGTTCGGTATACTCGGAAACACCATATATTTT
-	TRBV7-9	TRBJ1-6	-	CASSLALDGHSPLHF	TGTGCCAGCAGCTTAGCCCTCGACGGCCACTCACCCCTCCACTTT
-	TRBV7-9	TRBJ2-2	-	CASSFFRGAAGTGELFF	TGTGCCAGCAGCTTTTTCCGGGGGGCTGCAGGAACCGGGGAGCTGTTTTTT
-	TRBV5-1	TRBJ1-2	TRBD1	CASSWGTGAGYTF	TGCGCCAGCAGCTGGGGGACAGGGGCTGGCTACACCTTC
-	TRBV7-2	TRBJ2-3	TRBD2	CASTPTSGAELGSQYF	TGTGCCAGCACCCCGACTAGCGGGGCCGAACTCGGTTCGCAGTATTTT
-	TRBV11-2	TRBJ2-5	TRBD2	CASSLGPAGSSQTQYF	TGTGCCAGCAGCTTAGGGCCAGCGGGGTCCTCACAGACCCAGTACTTC
-	TRBV7-9	TRBJ2-4	TRBD1	CASSLPVTGKNIQYF	TGTGCCAGCAGCTTGCCCGTGACAGGGAAAAACATTCAGTACTTC
-	TRBV27	TRBJ1-1	-	CASSFLGAYTEAFF	TGTGCCAGCAGTTTCCTAGGGGCATACACTGAAGCTTTCTTT
-	TRBV2	TRBJ2-5	TRBD2	CARSGGEQETQYF	TGTGCCAGGAGCGGGGGGGAGCAAGAGACCCAGTACTTC
-	TRBV2	TRBJ1-1	-	CASSGGFEAFF	TGTGCCAGCAGCGGTGGCTTTGAAGCTTTCTTT
-	TRBV4-1	TRBJ1-6	-	CASSPRPTRGDSPLHF	TGCGCCAGCAGCCCCAGACCGACTAGAGGGGATTCACCCCTCCACTTT
once	TRBV2	TRBJ2-2	TRBD1	CASSEGQGAGTGELFF	TGTGCCAGCAGTGAAGGACAGGGGGCTGGCACCGGGGAGCTGTTTTTT
few	TRBV9	TRBJ2-2	TRBD2	CASSVGLAGVTFANTGELFF	TGTGCCAGCAGCGTAGGACTAGCGGGGGTGACGTTCGCGAACACCGGGGAGCTGTTTTTT
-	TRBV7-3	TRBJ2-3	TRBD2	CASSLTATSAGVTDTQYF	TGTGCCAGCAGCTTAACGGCGACCTCAGCGGGGGTCACAGATACGCAGTATTTT
-	TRBV28	TRBJ2-7	TRBD1	CASSSGTELYEQYF	TGTGCCAGCAGTTCCGGGACAGAGCTCTACGAGCAGTACTTC
few	TRBV4-2	TRBJ1-3	-	CASSRHPGRVVGNTIYF	TGTGCCAGCAGCCGCCACCCGGGCAGGGTGGTTGGAAACACCATATATTTT
-	TRBV5-1	TRBJ1-1	TRBD1	CASSLASTGATEAFF	TGCGCCAGCAGCTTGGCCTCAACAGGGGCCACTGAAGCTTTCTTT
medium-sized	TRBV6-5	TRBJ1-5	-	CASSYSLRGSNQPQHF	TGTGCCAGCAGTTACTCCCTCAGGGGCAGCAATCAGCCCCAGCATTTT
few	TRBV6-1	TRBJ1-3	-	CASSEGTTGNTIYF	TGTGCCAGCAGTGAAGGGACAACTGGAAACACCATATATTTT
-	TRBV2	TRBJ1-2	-	CASSEAGIPGYTF	TGTGCCAGCAGTGAAGCGGGCATACCCGGCTACACCTTC
-	TRBV18	TRBJ2-5	-	CASRQPQETQYF	TGTGCCAGCAGACAGCCACAAGAGACCCAGTACTTC
-	TRBV13	TRBJ2-3	TRBD2	CASSHNGGGKGPTDTQYF	TGTGCCAGCAGCCATAATGGGGGGGGAAAAGGACCCACAGATACGCAGTATTTT
-	TRBV7-3	TRBJ2-3	-	CASSSRDQGVTQYF	TGTGCCAGCAGCTCGCGGGACCAAGGAGTTACGCAGTATTTT
-	TRBV29-1	TRBJ1-2	-	CSAGADGYTF	TGCAGCGCGGGGGCAGATGGCTACACCTTC
-	TRBV6-5	TRBJ2-7	-	CASSLTSVSSYEQYF	TGTGCCAGCAGCCTTACGTCGGTCAGCTCCTACGAGCAGTACTTC
-	TRBV27	TRBJ2-7	-	CASSLSRQARDEQYF	TGTGCCAGCAGTTTATCTCGACAGGCCCGGGACGAGCAGTACTTC
-	TRBV3-1/TRBV3-2	TRBJ1-2	-	CASSQVAGAAVRRGYTF	TGTGCCAGCAGCCAAGTGGCAGGGGCCGCTGTGCGGAGGGGCTACACCTTC
-	TRBV3-1/TRBV3-2	TRBJ1-1	-	CASSPGWTLEEAFF	TGTGCCAGCAGCCCCGGATGGACATTGGAAGAAGCTTTCTTT
-	TRBV5-4	TRBJ2-7	TRBD1	CASSFGTENEQYF	TGTGCCAGCAGCTTCGGGACAGAAAACGAGCAGTACTTC
few	TRBV3-1/TRBV3-2	TRBJ1-2	TRBD1	CASSQAGGGGYTF	TGTGCCAGCAGCCAAGCAGGGGGTGGTGGCTACACCTTC
-	TRBV6-1	TRBJ2-3	-	CASSELSTDTQYF	TGTGCCAGCAGTGAATTAAGCACAGATACGCAGTATTTT
-	TRBV5-1	TRBJ1-2	-	CASSFSPSYEDYDYTF	TGCGCCAGCAGCTTTTCGCCCAGTTATGAGGACTATGACTACACCTTC
-	TRBV5-6	TRBJ2-3	TRBD2	CASSREGGRSTDTQYF	TGTGCCAGCAGCCGGGAGGGGGGGCGTAGCACAGATACGCAGTATTTT
-	TRBV18	TRBJ2-7	-	CASSPNSEFYEQYF	TGTGCCAGCTCACCAAATTCAGAGTTCTACGAGCAGTACTTC
-	TRBV19	TRBJ2-2	-	CASSIPRANTGELFF	TGTGCCAGTAGTATCCCCAGGGCAAACACCGGGGAGCTGTTTTTT
-	TRBV16	TRBJ2-2	-	CASSPRHTGELFF	TGTGCCAGCAGCCCAAGACACACCGGGGAGCTGTTTTTT
-	TRBV5-4	TRBJ2-3	-	CASSRDRSTDTQYF	TGTGCCAGCAGCCGGGACCGGAGCACAGATACGCAGTATTTT
-	TRBV9	TRBJ2-2	TRBD1	CASSFRPGGSGGELFF	TGTGCCAGCAGCTTCAGACCAGGGGGATCCGGCGGGGAGCTGTTTTTT
-	TRBV29-1	TRBJ1-2	-	CSVPAGSTYTF	TGCAGCGTCCCGGCGGGCAGCACATACACCTTC
-	TRBV4-1	TRBJ2-4	TRBD2	CASSPGRAYRGDIQYF	TGCGCCAGCAGCCCTGGTCGGGCATATCGGGGGGACATTCAGTACTTC
-	TRBV5-1	TRBJ2-3	-	CASSLFEQDTQYF	TGCGCCAGCAGCTTGTTTGAGCAAGATACGCAGTATTTT
-	TRBV18	TRBJ2-7	TRBD1	CASSPRTGKYEQYF	TGTGCCAGCTCACCAAGGACAGGGAAGTACGAGCAGTACTTC
once	TRBV6-5	TRBJ1-6	-	CASRNPEAPLHF	TGTGCCAGCAGGAACCCGGAGGCACCCCTCCACTTT
once	TRBV4-2	TRBJ1-2	TRBD1	CASSQTTGVSYGYTF	TGTGCCAGCAGCCAAACTACAGGGGTGAGCTATGGCTACACCTTC
-	TRBV13	TRBJ2-5	-	CASSTQGGETQYF	TGTGCCAGCAGCACTCAAGGGGGAGAGACCCAGTACTTC
-	TRBV14	TRBJ2-1	TRBD1	CASSQFQGQGHEQFF	TGTGCCAGCAGCCAGTTCCAAGGACAGGGGCATGAGCAGTTCTTC
-	TRBV7-6	TRBJ1-1	-	CASSLGAGNTEAFF	TGTGCCAGCAGCTTAGGGGCGGGGAACACTGAAGCTTTCTTT
-	TRBV11-2	TRBJ1-4	-	CASSHDGEMMKLFF	TGTGCCAGCAGCCATGACGGCGAGATGATGAAACTGTTTTTT